This record covers a single T cell receptor (beta chain). No DNA is shown, since the ends of the CDR3 on it are uncertain; the CDR3 is the one TCRdb lists. This sample was taken from a study of blood T cell repertoires in COVID-19. Overall study context: The United States, Italy and Spain provided the acute and convalescent COVID-19 samples. The analysed material was cDNA or gDNA that came from T cells, B-cell-depleted T cells, or PBMCs.

Per the original methods: It was from reference gene primer amplification that nucleated cell counts were estimated. Libraries were prepared by immunoSEQ multiplex PCR; TCRdb keeps only in-frame clonotypes and omits some of them. Clone size and the V and J calls come from that table; the DNA yielded D and trimming. In the table there are 100,000 to 150,000 clones, 70% to 90% of which are singletons. This clonotype was sampled from an elderly woman with acute or convalescent COVID-19. The sequencing input was peripheral blood.

The CDR3 sequence is CASSKVAGGANYGYTF. The chain links TRBV21-1 to TRBJ1-2; the table's D call of TRBD1 was not tested on the DNA. TRBV21-1 is described as a pseudogene. Including both end residues, the CDR3 is 16 amino acids long.